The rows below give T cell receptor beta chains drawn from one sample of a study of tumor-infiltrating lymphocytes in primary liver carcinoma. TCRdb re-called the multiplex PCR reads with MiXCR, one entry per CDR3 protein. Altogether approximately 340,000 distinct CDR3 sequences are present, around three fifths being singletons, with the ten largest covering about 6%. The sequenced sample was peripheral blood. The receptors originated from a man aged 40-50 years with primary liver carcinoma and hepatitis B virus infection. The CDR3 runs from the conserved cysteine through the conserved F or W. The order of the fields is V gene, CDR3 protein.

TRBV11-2	CASSYNQGWYRVDEQFF
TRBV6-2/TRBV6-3	CASSYPLASRQETQYF
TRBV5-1	CASSLFADEQYF
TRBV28	CASSLQAGGSGELFF
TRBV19	CASSTTEVLTEAIF
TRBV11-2	CAISFGQVGTYEQYF
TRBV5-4	CASSSLRGLAGGDEQFF
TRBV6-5	CASSFGQGAYNGQFF
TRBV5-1	CASSLGGTVYEQYF
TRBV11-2	CASRLAQGEQYF
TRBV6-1	CASGEPGTVGGELFF
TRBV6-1	CASNEVLGSGRPNEKLFF
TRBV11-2	CVSSGGLAGVGEQYF
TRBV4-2	CASSQDQGQGRTAFF
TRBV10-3	CAISESKSETLYF
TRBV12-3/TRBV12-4	CASSQGGGVQPQHF
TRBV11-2	CACSLNPGAEKLFF
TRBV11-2	CASSTQGDSYEQYF
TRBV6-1	CASSALTTSSCEQYF
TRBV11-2	CASSLDTGQETRYF
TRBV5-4	CASSRDRDTQYF
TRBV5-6	CASSLASAGSLTEAFF
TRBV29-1	CSVRGHTSQETQYF
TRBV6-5	CASSRPLIGGGSPLHF
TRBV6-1	CASSGKNQPQHF
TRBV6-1	CASSEVVRGIAFF
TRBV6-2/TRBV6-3	CPSTADLSNQPQHF
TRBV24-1	CATKSRDFSNNEQFF
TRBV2	CASSTGEDKQFF
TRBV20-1	CSTRIHGGAETQYF
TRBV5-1	CASSGDRPCNSPLHF
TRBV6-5	CASSYAAESYEQYF